One sample yielded the 14 T cell receptor beta chains listed below, sequenced in a study of T cells in localized non-small cell lung cancer. TCRdb keeps only in-frame clones here, not all; method: immunoSEQ multiplex PCR. The table shows 20,000 to 30,000 clones, with around 85% occurring only once. The sample consisted of peripheral blood, taken before any cancer treatment. The receptors were sampled from a woman aged 35 to 70 with stage I lung adenocarcinoma.

This chain joins TRBV28 and TRBJ2-5, with 7 bases matching TRBD1. This CDR3 spans 14 amino acids. V shed 2 bases, J shed 2 bases, and the junction held 2 bases outside the gene matches. Looked up from germline, CDR1 is MDHEN and CDR2 is SYDVKM. This chain's CDR3 is CASSLQGVQETQYF. In DNA form, the CDR3 reads TGTGCCAGCAGTTTACAGGGGGTACAAGAGACCCAGTACTTC.

This rearrangement joins TRBV2 to TRBJ2-7; D may correspond to TRBD1 or TRBD2 (6 bases each). The CDR3 extends over 13 amino acids. Trimming pared 8 bases from V and 2 bases from J, leaving 13 bases between. Germline CDR1 reads SNHLY; CDR2 reads FYNNEI. The CDR3 DNA is TGTGCCAGCTGGCGGGACATAGCCTACGAGCAGTACTTC. Translated, it gives CASWRDIAYEQYF.

The CDR3 sequence is CASSLAGAGRSTEAFF. The CDR3 nucleotides read TGTGCCAGCAGCTTAGCGGGGGCAGGGAGGTCCACTGAAGCTTTCTTT. The rearrangement joins TRBV7-9 to TRBJ1-1, with D possibly being TRBD1 (6 bases). Trimming stripped 0 bases from V and 4 bases from J, with 15 bases between. The CDR3 sequence is 16 residues long. CDR1 and CDR2 from the germline V gene are SEHNR and FQNEAQ (reference sequence).

This clone occurred a few times. This chain links TRBV7-8 with TRBJ1-2; D may be TRBD1 (6 bases). The V end was cut by 1 base, the J end by 2 bases, with 8 bases between. CDR1 is SGHVS and CDR2 is FQNEAQ in the germline V gene. The CDR3 extends over 14 amino acids. The CDR3, as DNA: TGTGCCAGCAGCTTAGTAGGGGGGAACTATGGCTACACCTTC. This gives the protein CASSLVGGNYGYTF.

This clone has more than one count but fewer than ten. V gene TRBV6-1 combines with J gene TRBJ1-4; D might be TRBD1 (5 bases). With 5 bases removed from V and 4 bases from J, the gap between germline ends came to 14 bases. The germline V gene encodes CDR1 MNHNS and CDR2 SASEGT. This CDR3 is built from 15 residues. The CDR3: CASSWPEGNNEKLFF. The CDR3 DNA is TGTGCCAGCAGTTGGCCAGAGGGGAATAATGAAAAACTGTTTTTT.

The chain recombines TRBV11-2 with TRBJ1-1; no clear D. This CDR3 is built from 13 residues. The V end was cut by 5 bases, the J end by 1 base, with 8 bases between. Germline assignment: CDR1 SGHAT and CDR2 FQNNGV. The CDR3 DNA sequence: TGTGCCAGCAGCCCGGGGAGGAACACTGAAGCTTTCTTT. Translating it yields CASSPGRNTEAFF.

This sequence joins TRBV5-1 and TRBJ2-2; 9 bases are a match to TRBD1. The CDR3 length is 16 residues. Germline CDR1 SGHRS, CDR2 YFSETQ. V lost 1 base to trimming and J lost 5 bases; unmatched junction nucleotides: 6. CDR3 in DNA: TGCGCCAGCAGCTTGTACAGGGGGCGATCTACCGGGGAGCTGTTTTTT. This sequence encodes CASSLYRGRSTGELFF.

V usage is TRBV7-2 and J usage is TRBJ2-7; 7 bases match TRBD2. CDR1 and CDR2 (germline): SGHTA, FQGNSA. V trimming: 5 bases; J trimming: 3 bases; junction bases outside the gene matches: 1. This CDR3 has 12 residues. CDR3 in amino acids: CASSPGGYEQYF. The CDR3 bases are TGTGCCAGCAGCCCGGGGGGCTACGAGCAGTACTTC.

The V and J genes are TRBV7-9 and TRBJ1-6; D uncertain. The CDR3 runs 12 residues. Germline V gives CDR1 SEHNR, CDR2 FQNEAQ (reference sequence). Trimming cost V 5 bases and J 7 bases, with 6 bases left between them. Written as DNA, the CDR3 is TGTGCCAGCAGCACCGAGAATTCACCCCTCCACTTT. The encoded protein is CASSTENSPLHF.

The CDR3: CASARGVRSDTQYF. The CDR3 DNA follows: TGTGCCAGCGCTAGAGGGGTACGGTCAGATACGCAGTATTTT. The chain has TRBV2 and TRBJ2-3; D could derive from TRBD1 or TRBD2 (5 bases each). Germline lookup yields CDR1 SNHLY and CDR2 FYNNEI. This CDR3 has 14 residues. V was clipped by 8 bases and J by 4 bases, with 16 bases between them.

The chain links TRBV5-1 to TRBJ1-2; 7 bases fit TRBD1. The ends lost 0 bases at V and 2 bases at J; junction bases unmatched: 4. Germline V CDR1 and CDR2: SGHRS, YFSETQ. This CDR3 comprises 15 residues. CDR3 residues: CASSLAQGKNYGYTF. The CDR3 DNA follows: TGCGCCAGCAGCTTGGCACAGGGGAAAAACTATGGCTACACCTTC.

The chain joins TRBV18 to TRBJ1-4, with a possible D match to TRBD1 (5 bases). V was cut by 2 bases and J by 2 bases, with 12 bases left in between. This CDR3 has 16 amino acids. Germline V lookup: CDR1 KGHSH, CDR2 LQKENI. The DNA of the CDR3 is TGTGCCAGCTCACCAGGGACCCTGGGGACTAATGAAAAACTGTTTTTT. Amino acid sequence: CASSPGTLGTNEKLFF.

The chain combines TRBV12-5 with TRBJ1-3; D not resolved. The CDR3 is made up of 13 amino acids. Germline V gene data show CDR1 as LGHNT and CDR2 as FRNRAP. The V end was cut by 2 bases, the J end by 8 bases, with 10 bases between. The CDR3 sequence: CASGLPLRDTIYF. The CDR3 DNA follows: TGTGCTAGTGGTTTGCCGTTGCGAGACACCATATATTTT. The variable domain in full, completed from reference TRBV12-5 and TRBJ1-3, reads DARVTQTPRHKVTEMGQEVTMRCQPILGHNTVFWYRQTMMQGLELLAYFRNRAPLDDSGMPKDRFSAEMPDATLATLKIQPSEPRDSAVYFCASGLPLRDTIYFGEGSWLTVV.

The chain couples TRBV5-4 to TRBJ2-2; D might be TRBD1 (6 bases). Germline assignment: CDR1 SGHNT and CDR2 YYREEE (reference sequence). The ends were cut back, 2 bases at V and 3 bases at J, with 11 bases in the middle. CDR3 length: 15 residues. The CDR3 nucleotides are TGTGCCAGCAGCTTAACAGGGACCTACACCGGGGAGCTGTTTTTT. It encodes CASSLTGTYTGELFF.